Following are 5 T cell receptor beta chains from one sample sequenced in a study of CD8 T cells in ankylosing spondylitis. Notes on the study in general: Within ankylosing spondylitis blood, a TCR beta motif made up of eight or nine highly homologous variants appeared to be characteristic.

For these TCRs, the target antigens are not known. TCRdb reprocessed the 5' RACE reads with MiXCR, giving one entry per CDR3 protein. The sample lists over 600,000 distinct CDR3 sequences, around 19% occurring once. Sequenced input: blood, either unsorted or a sorted T cell fraction (not recorded which). These receptors were obtained from a male donor with ankylosing spondylitis.

This rearrangement joins TRBV12-3 or TRBV12-4 to TRBJ1-1; D is uncertain. The CDR3 contains 12 residues. Trimming cost V 3 bases and J 7 bases, with 9 bases left between them. In nucleotides, the CDR3 is TGTGCCAGCAGTTTTGCGGCTTTTGAAGCTTTCTTT. Encoded protein: CASSFAAFEAFF.

This clonotype was detected a few times. The chain is built from TRBV9 and TRBJ2-6, with 7 bases identical to TRBD2. With 0 bases clipped from V and 0 bases from J, the junction kept 6 bases outside the gene matches. The CDR3 covers 18 residues. Germline V gene lookup returns CDR1 SGDLS and CDR2 YYNGEE. CDR3 DNA sequence: TGTGCCAGCAGCGTAGGCGGGGGAACATACTCTGGGGCCAACGTCCTGACTTTC. Protein sequence: CASSVGGGTYSGANVLTF.

This clonotype was seen a handful of times. The chain couples TRBV20-1 to TRBJ2-1, with TRBD2 identical over 8 bases. V lost 3 bases, J lost 0 bases, and 16 bases stayed unmatched. Germline values: CDR1 DFQATT, CDR2 SNEGSKA (reference sequence). The length of the CDR3 is 19 residues. In DNA, the CDR3 is TGCAGTGCTAGCAGTCTCTTGGCGGGGGGAAGGAGCTCCTACAATGAGCAGTTCTTC. Translation: CSASSLLAGGRSSYNEQFF.

At least ten counts were recorded for this clonotype. The J gene is TRBJ2-2, the V gene TRBV4-3; no definite D call. CDR1 and CDR2 (germline): LGHNA, YSLEER. This CDR3 has 13 amino acids. The V end lost 3 bases, the J end lost 6 bases, and 8 bases lay between the germline ends. DNA for the CDR3: TGCGCCAGCAGCCACGGCGGCTCCGGGGAGCTGTTTTTT. Translating it yields CASSHGGSGELFF.

This clonotype was seen a handful of times. This sequence joins TRBV6-5 and TRBJ1-2, with D tentatively TRBD1 (5 bases). The V gene lost 5 bases and the J gene lost 2 bases, with 15 bases spanning the gap. Germline V gene lookup returns CDR1 MNHEY and CDR2 SVGAGI. This CDR3 spans 15 amino acids. This CDR3 is CASSLHRLSNYGYTF. CDR3 DNA sequence: TGTGCCAGCAGTCTACACAGGTTATCCAACTATGGCTACACCTTC.